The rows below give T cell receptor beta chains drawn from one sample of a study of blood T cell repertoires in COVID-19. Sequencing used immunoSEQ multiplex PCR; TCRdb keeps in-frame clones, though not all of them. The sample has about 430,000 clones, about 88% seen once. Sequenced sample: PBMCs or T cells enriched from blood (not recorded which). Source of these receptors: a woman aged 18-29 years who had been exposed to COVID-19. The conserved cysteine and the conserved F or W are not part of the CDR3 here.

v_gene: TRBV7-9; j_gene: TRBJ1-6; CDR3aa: ASRTRDSLNSPLH
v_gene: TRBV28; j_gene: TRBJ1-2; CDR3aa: ASSGVQGTYGYT
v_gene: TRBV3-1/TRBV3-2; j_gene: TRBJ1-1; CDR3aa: ASSQVRSRGHF
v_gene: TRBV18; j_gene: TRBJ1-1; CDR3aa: ASSPIFPGGYTEAF
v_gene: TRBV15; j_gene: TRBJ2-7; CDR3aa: ATSRAGLAGVTYEQY
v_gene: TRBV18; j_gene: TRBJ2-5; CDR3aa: ASSPLSGLAGQETQY
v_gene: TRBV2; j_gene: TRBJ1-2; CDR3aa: AIGGVIGYGYT
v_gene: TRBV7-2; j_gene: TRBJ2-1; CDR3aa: ASSFRTPYNEQF
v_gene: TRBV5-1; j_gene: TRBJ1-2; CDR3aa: ASSEDGYGYT
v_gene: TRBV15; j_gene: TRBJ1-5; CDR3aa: ATSRDLDQPQH
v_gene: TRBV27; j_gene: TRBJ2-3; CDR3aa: ASSSLGGTGYPDTQY
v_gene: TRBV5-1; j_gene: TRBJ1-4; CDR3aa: ASSLTTTNEKLF
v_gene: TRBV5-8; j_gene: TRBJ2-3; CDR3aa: ASSPGQGNTDTQY
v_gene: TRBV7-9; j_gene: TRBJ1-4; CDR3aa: ASSPQGGEKLF
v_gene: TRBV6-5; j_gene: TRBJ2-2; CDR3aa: ASSFRGGTGELF
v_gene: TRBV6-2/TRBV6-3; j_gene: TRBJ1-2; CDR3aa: ASSYSSGRGYT
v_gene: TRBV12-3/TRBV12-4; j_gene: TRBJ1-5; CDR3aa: ASSRTSDRPQH
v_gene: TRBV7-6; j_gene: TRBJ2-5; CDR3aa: ASSLGTSGRAFRETQY
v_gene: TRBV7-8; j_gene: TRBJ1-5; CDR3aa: ASSLAGERDQPQH
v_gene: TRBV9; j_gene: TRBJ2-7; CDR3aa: ASSVGGSSYEQY
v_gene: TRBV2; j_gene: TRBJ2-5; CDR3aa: ASKATLAGAGEETQY
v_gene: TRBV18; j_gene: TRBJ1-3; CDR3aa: ASSPLDTDSGNTIY
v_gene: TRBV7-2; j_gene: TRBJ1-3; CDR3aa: ASSLGLGQTSGNTIY
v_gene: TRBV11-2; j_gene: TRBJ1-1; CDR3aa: ASSATLGGGDTEAF
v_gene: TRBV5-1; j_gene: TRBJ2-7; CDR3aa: ASTAGGTVSYEQY
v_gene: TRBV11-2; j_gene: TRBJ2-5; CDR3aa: ASSSPGGDWRQETQY
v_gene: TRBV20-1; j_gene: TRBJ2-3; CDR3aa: SASGGAYRTDTQY
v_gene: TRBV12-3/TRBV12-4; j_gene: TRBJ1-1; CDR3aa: ASSFAGGTEAF
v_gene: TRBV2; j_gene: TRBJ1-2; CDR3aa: ASSVQGAGLAFGYGYT
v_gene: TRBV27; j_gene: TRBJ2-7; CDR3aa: ASRLGKAGPYEQY
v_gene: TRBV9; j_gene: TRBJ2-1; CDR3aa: ASTRSGGYNEQF
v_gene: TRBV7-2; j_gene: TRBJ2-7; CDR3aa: ASSFWGRDYEQY
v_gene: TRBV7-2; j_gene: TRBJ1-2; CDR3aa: ASSLAAGTVNYGYT
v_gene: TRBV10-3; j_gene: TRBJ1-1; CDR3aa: AIRGGQTEAF
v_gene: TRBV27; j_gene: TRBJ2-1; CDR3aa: ASRITSGSSYNEQF
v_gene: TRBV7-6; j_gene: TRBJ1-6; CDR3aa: ASSLGAADDSPLH
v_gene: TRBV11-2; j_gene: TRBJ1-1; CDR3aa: ASSLFLRNTEAF
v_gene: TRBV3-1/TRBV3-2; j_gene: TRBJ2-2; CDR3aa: ASSPFFGSGGELF
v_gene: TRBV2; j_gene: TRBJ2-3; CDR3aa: ASNRASGGIDTQY
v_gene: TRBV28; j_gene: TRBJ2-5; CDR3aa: ASSFDRETQY
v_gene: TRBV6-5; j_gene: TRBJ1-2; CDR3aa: ASSYSGSGAYGYT
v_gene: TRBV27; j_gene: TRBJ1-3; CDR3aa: ASSGSNRESSGNTIY
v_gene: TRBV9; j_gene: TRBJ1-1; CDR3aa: ASSPRTGPDTEAF
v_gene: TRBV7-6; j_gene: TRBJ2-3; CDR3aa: ASLWGGGFVGTDTQY
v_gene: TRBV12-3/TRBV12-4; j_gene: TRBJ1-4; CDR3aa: ATTALGEKLF
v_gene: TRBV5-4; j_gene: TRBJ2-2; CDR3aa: ASSLVAGVTGELF
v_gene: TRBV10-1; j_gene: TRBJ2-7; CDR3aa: ASSLTGGQNPYEQY
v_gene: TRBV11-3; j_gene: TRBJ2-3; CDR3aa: ASSLGRSPISTDTQY
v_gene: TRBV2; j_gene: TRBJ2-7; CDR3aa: ASSELSGTGLYEQY
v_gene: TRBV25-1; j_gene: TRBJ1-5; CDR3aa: ASSDTHGTVPQH
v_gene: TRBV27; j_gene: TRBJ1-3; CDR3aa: ASGTSGNTIY